Here is one T cell receptor (beta chain) with its context. As handled by the study authors: Amplification with reference gene primers provided the estimates of nucleated cell counts. Using immunoSEQ multiplex PCR, the repertoire was profiled, and TCRdb retains in-frame clones only, with some absent. V and J calls and clone size are copied from that table; D and trimming were computed from the DNA. The sample yields tens of thousands of clones, approximately 86% seen once. The source of the sample is a study of blood T cell repertoires in COVID-19. The overall study: The samples span acute and convalescent COVID-19 from the United States, Italy and Spain. Sources were T cells, B-cell-depleted T cells, or PBMCs; the material itself was cDNA or gDNA.

The CDR3 sequence is 15 residues long. Germline CDR1 SGHNT, CDR2 YENEEA. V dropped 6 bases and J dropped 0; count of bases not matched to a gene: 3. The gene calls are TRBV11-3 and TRBJ2-1; 9 nucleotides match TRBD1. This receptor was identified in a man aged 50 to 60 with active COVID-19. The sample comprised peripheral blood. CDR3 DNA sequence: TGTGCCAGCAGTTTGGACAGGGGCTCCTACAATGAGCAGTTCTTC. Amino acids: CASSLDRGSYNEQFF.